Given below is one TCR beta chain in context. Its antigen is currently unknown. These data originate in a study of T cell responses to AZD1222 COVID-19 vaccine. Sequencing was performed with immunoSEQ multiplex PCR; in TCRdb, only in-frame clones are kept and a portion is missing. The sample carries some 69,000 clones, over 80% recorded once. This CDR3 spans 12 amino acids. The germline V and J ends were trimmed by 3 bases and 9 bases, with 11 bases remaining between them. Findings and caveats of the study: When two AZD1222 doses had been given, Spike-specific TCR breadth and depth rose. Distributed over spike, vaccine-associated CD4 TCRs predominated at 160-218 and 743-854.

This material consisted of peripheral blood, taken 28 days after the second AZD1222 dose. This TCR derives from an adult who received the AZD1222 COVID-19 vaccine. The chain couples TRBV12-3 or TRBV12-4 to TRBJ1-1, with unresolved D. CDR3 coding DNA: TGTGCCAGCAGTTTCGGGAGACACCAAGCTTTCTTT. It specifies CASSFGRHQAFF.